This TCR beta chain was documented in a study of cytomegalovirus exposure and HLA in healthy donors. The study ran its PCR with 60 Vbeta and 13 Jbeta primers. The repertoire was sequenced with immunoSEQ multiplex PCR; TCRdb's copy has only in-frame clones and lacks some. The data hold about 200,000 clones, with 65% to 85% observed a single time. Trimming pared 6 bases from V and 0 bases from J, leaving 6 bases between. Germline-derived CDR1 and CDR2 are MDHEN and SYDVKM. The CDR3 consists of 13 residues. As regards this clone: The antigen remains undetermined.

Broader study findings: A few chains tied to CMV proved CMV antigen-specific in vitro. A missense variant in DCLRE1C was later tied to TCR beta V- and J-gene trimming.

The sequence derives from a woman younger than 45 in good health and CMV-seronegative. The V and J genes are TRBV28 and TRBJ2-1; the D gene is possibly TRBD2 (6 bases). The sample was PBMCs. CDR3 sequence (DNA): TGTGCCAGCAGGGGGGGCTCCTACAATGAGCAGTTCTTC. Translation gives CASRGGSYNEQFF.